This T cell receptor beta chain derives from a study of identical twins. As concerns this clonotype: The antigen is not known.

The J segment lost 3 bases and the V segment lost 3 bases, leaving 4 bases of the junction unmatched. The CDR3 runs 15 residues. The germline gives CDR1 SNHLY, CDR2 FYNNEI. TCRdb independently ran MiXCR on the 5' RACE reads; one entry per CDR3 protein. The sample includes 1.5 million to 2 million distinct CDR3 sequences, about 32% of them seen just once. Study results and limitations: These conclusions were based on statistical analysis (cross-sectional, not following the same donors). Twin-shared out-of-frame alpha sequences showed excess low generation probability.

This TCR derives from a newborn girl in good health. This chain joins TRBV2 and TRBJ2-3; 9 bases agree with TRBD2. The sample comprised cord blood. The CDR3 spells CASSDWREGTDTQYF. Here the CDR3 DNA reads TGTGCCAGCAGTGACTGGCGGGAGGGGACAGATACGCAGTATTTT.